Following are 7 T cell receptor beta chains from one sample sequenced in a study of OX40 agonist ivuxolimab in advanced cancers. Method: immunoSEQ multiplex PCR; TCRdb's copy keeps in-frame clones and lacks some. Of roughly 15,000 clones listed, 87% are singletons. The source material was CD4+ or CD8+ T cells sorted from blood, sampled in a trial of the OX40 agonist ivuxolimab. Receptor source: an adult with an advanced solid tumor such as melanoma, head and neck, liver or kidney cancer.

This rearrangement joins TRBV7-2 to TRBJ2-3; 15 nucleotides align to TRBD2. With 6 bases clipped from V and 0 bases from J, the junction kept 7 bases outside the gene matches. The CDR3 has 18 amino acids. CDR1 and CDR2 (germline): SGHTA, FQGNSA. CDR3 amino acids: CASRGGTSGRTSTDTQYF. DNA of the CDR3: TGTGCCAGCAGGGGCGGGACTAGCGGGAGGACTAGCACAGATACGCAGTATTTT.

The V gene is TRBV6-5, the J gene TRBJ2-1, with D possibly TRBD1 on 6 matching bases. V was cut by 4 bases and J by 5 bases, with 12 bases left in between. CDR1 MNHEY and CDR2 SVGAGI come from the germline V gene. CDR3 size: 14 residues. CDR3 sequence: CASSFTGTNNEQFF. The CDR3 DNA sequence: TGTGCCAGCAGTTTTACCGGGACAAACAATGAGCAGTTCTTC.

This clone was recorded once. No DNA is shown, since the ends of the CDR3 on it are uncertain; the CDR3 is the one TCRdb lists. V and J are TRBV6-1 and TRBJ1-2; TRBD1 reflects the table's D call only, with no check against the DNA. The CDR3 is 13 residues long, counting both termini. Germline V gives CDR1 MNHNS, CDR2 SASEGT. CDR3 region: CASILGGQDGYTF.

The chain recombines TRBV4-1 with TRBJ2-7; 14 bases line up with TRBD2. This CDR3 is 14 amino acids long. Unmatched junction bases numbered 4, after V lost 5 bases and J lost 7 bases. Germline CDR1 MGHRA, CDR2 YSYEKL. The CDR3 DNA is TGCGCCAGCAGCTGGACTAGCGGGAGGCGGGAGCAGTACTTC. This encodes CASSWTSGRREQYF.

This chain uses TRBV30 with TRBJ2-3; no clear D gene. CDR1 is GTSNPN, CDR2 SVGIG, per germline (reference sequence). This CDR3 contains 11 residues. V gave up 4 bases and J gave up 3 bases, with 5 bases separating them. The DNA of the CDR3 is TGTGCCTGGAAGGCGACAGATACGCAGTATTTT. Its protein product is CAWKATDTQYF.

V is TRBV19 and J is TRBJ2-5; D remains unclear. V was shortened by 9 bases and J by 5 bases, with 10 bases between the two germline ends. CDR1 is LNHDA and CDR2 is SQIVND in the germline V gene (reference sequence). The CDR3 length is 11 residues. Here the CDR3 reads CASGLGETQYF. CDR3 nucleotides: TGTGCCAGCGGGTTAGGGGAGACCCAGTACTTC.

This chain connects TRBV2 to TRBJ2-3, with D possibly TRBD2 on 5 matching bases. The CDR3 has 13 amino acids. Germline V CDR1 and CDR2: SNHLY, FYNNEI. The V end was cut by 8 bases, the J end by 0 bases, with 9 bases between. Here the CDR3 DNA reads TGTGCCAGCTCCACGGGGAGCACAGATACGCAGTATTTT. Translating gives CASSTGSTDTQYF. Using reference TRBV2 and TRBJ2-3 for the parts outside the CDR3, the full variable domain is EPEVTQTPSHQVTQMGQEVILRCVPISNHLYFYWYRQILGQKVEFLVSFYNNEISEKSEIFDDQFSVERPDGSNFTLKIRSTKLEDSAMYFCASSTGSTDTQYFGPGTRLTVL.